Here is one T cell receptor (beta chain) with its context. Its antigen is unidentified. The data originate from a study of T cell clones after liver transplantation. Study-wide context: Tolerance: complete withdrawal held at least one year, liver enzymes staying within twice normal.

CDR1 and CDR2 from the germline V gene are SGHNT and YYREEE (reference sequence). The CDR3 is 15 amino acids. The V and J ends lost 3 bases and 0 bases, in that order; junction bases with no gene match: 3. Clones were read by immunoSEQ multiplex PCR, and TCRdb kept only the in-frame ones, dropping some. The data hold about 75,000 clones, with 84% observed a single time. Whole-study results and caveats: The donor-reactive repertoire was only partly measurable in two subjects, lacking donor cells. Rather than being deleted, graft donor-reactive T cells may have moved into the graft. A significant post-transplant drop in circulating graft-donor-reactive CD4 TCRbeta sequences occurred in most of the 8 subjects.

The sequence derives from a human patient who received a liver transplant. Part of the T cells may come from the graft donor. The sample consisted of CD4+ T cells from blood, taken around 50 months after liver transplant. The rearrangement links TRBV5-4 to TRBJ2-3; 8 bases are a match to TRBD2. The CDR3 sequence: CASSSAGGSTDTQYF. In DNA, the CDR3 is TGTGCCAGCAGCTCCGCGGGGGGTAGCACAGATACGCAGTATTTT.